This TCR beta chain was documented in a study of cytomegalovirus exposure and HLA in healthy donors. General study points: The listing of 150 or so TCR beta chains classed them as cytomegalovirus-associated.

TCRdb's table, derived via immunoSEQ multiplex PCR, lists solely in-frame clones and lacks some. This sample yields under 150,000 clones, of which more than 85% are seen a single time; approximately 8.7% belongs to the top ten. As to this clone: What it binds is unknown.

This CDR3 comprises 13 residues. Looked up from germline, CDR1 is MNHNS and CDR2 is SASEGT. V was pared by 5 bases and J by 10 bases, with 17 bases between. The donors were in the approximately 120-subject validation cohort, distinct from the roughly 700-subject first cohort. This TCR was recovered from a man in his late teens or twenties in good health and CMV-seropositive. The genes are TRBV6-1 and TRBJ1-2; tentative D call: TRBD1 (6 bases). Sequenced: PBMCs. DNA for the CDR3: TGTGCCAGCAGTCTGGACAGTTTGCGTGACTACACCTTC. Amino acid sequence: CASSLDSLRDYTF.